The T cell receptor beta chain under discussion was sequenced for a study of shared clonotypes between healthy human individuals. Study-level findings and limits: Relative to memory subsets, naive subsets generally showed larger estimated richness.

A word on this clone: What it binds is not known.

Method: immunoSEQ multiplex PCR; TCRdb's copy keeps in-frame clones and lacks some. The table includes some 2.1 million clones, roughly 94% detected once. The CDR3 sequence is 16 residues long. Deletions cut 3 bases from V and 5 bases from J, with 16 bases between. Per the germline V gene, CDR1 is WNHNN and CDR2 is SYGVQD (reference sequence). The clonotype originates from a man between 18 and 35 years old in good health. The chain links TRBV10-1 to TRBJ2-2, with unresolved D. Sequencing was carried out using naive CD4+ T cells sorted from blood. Subset denoted: CD45RA+ positively selected. The DNA for the CDR3 is TGCGCCAGCAGTGATAAAGGGCTATTCCGGACCGGGGAGCTGTTTTTT. This translates into CASSDKGLFRTGELFF.